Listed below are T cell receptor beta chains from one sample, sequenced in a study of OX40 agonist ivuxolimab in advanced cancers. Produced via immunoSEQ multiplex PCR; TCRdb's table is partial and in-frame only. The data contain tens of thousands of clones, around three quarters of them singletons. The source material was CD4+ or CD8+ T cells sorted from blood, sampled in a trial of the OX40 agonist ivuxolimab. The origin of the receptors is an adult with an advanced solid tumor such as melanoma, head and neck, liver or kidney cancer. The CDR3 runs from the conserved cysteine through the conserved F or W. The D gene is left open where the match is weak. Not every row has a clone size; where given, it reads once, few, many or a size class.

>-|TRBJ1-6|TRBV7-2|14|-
CASSSGLTNSPLHF
TGTGCCAGCAGCTCGGGACTGACTAATTCACCCCTCCACTTT
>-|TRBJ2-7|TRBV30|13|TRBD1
CAFIGTGSYEQYF
TGTGCCTTTATCGGGACAGGGTCCTACGAGCAGTACTTC
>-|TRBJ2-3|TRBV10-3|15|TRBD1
CAISGTGGDKDTQYF
TGTGCCATCAGTGGGACAGGTGGGGACAAAGATACGCAGTATTTT
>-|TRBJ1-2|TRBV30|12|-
CAWSGGEWGYTF
TGTGCCTGGAGTGGGGGAGAATGGGGCTACACCTTC
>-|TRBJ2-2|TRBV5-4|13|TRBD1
CASSLRTGGELFF
TGTGCCAGCAGCTTAAGGACAGGAGGGGAGCTGTTTTTT
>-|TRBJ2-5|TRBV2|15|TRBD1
CASSEGTGPQETQYF
TGTGCCAGCAGTGAAGGGACAGGTCCCCAAGAGACCCAGTACTTC
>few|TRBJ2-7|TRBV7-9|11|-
CASSLGDEQYF
TGTGCCAGCAGCTTAGGAGACGAGCAGTACTTC
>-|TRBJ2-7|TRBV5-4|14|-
CASSSRGRAYEQYF
TGTGCCAGCAGCTCGCGGGGGCGTGCCTACGAGCAGTACTTC
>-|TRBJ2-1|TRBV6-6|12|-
CASRSIYNEQFF
TGTGCCAGCAGGTCGATCTACAATGAGCAGTTCTTC
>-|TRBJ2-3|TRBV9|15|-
CASSVEGTKVDTQYF
TGTGCCAGCAGCGTAGAGGGTACCAAGGTAGATACGCAGTATTTT
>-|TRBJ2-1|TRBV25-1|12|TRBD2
CASISGGNEQFF
TGTGCCAGCATTAGCGGGGGGAATGAGCAGTTCTTC
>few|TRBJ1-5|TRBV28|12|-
CASTTPNQPQHF
TGTGCCAGCACGACACCTAATCAGCCCCAGCATTTT
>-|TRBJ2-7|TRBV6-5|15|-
CASSYLYRTRYEQYF
TGTGCCAGCAGTTACTTGTACCGGACACGTTACGAGCAGTACTTC
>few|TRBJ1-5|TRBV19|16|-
CASSIHQGRGNQPQHF
TGTGCCAGTAGTATCCACCAGGGAAGAGGCAATCAGCCCCAGCATTTT
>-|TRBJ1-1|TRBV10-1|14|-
CASTSGAGNTEAFF
TGCGCCAGCACCAGCGGGGCCGGGAACACTGAAGCTTTCTTT
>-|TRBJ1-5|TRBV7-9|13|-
CASSFSGGQPQHF
TGTGCCAGCAGCTTTTCTGGCGGGCAGCCCCAGCATTTT
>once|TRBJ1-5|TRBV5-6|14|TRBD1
CASSPGTGLQPQHF
TGTGCCAGCAGCCCCGGGACAGGGCTTCAGCCCCAGCATTTT
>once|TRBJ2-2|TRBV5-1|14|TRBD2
CASSFPAGTGELFF
TGCGCCAGCAGCTTTCCAGCGGGGACTGGGGAGCTGTTTTTT
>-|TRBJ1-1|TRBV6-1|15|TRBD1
CASRTSGQGLSEAFF
TGTGCCAGCAGGACTAGCGGACAGGGTTTATCTGAAGCTTTCTTT
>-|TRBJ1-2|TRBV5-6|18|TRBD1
CASSLPGQGWPRDYGYTF
TGTGCCAGCAGCTTACCGGGACAGGGATGGCCCCGTGACTATGGCTACACCTTC
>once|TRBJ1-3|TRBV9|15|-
CASSPAGGSGNTIYF
TGTGCCAGCAGCCCCGCCGGCGGCTCTGGAAACACCATATATTTT
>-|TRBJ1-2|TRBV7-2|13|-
CASSSRSGDGYTF
TGTGCCAGCAGCTCCCGTTCGGGAGATGGCTACACCTTC
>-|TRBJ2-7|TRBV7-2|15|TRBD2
CASSSARGVLYEQYF
TGTGCCAGCAGCTCGGCGCGGGGGGTCCTCTACGAGCAGTACTTC
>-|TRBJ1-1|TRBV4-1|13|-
CASSQGFKTEAFF
TGCGCCAGCAGCCAAGGATTTAAGACTGAAGCTTTCTTT
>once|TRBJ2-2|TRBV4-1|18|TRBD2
CASSQIPSGGPRTGELFF
TGCGCCAGCAGCCAAATCCCTAGCGGGGGGCCGAGGACCGGGGAGCTGTTTTTT
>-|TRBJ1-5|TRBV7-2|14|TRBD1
CASSRDRGGQPQHF
TGTGCCAGCAGCCGGGACAGGGGTGGCCAGCCCCAGCATTTT
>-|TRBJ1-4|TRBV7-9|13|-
CASSGSDLEKLFF
TGTGCCAGCAGCGGTAGTGACCTAGAAAAACTGTTTTTT
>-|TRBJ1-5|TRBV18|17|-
CASSPPNVSYSNQPQHF
TGTGCCAGCTCACCACCAAACGTTTCCTATAGCAATCAGCCCCAGCATTTT
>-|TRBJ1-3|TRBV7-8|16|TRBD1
CASSSRTGSGGNTIYF
TGTGCCAGCAGCTCCCGGACAGGGAGCGGGGGAAACACCATATATTTT
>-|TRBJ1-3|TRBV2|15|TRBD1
CASSERGPNGNTIYF
TGTGCCAGCAGTGAGAGGGGGCCTAATGGAAACACCATATATTTT
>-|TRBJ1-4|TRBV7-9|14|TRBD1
CASSLTGGREKLFF
TGTGCCAGCAGCTTAACAGGGGGTCGTGAAAAACTGTTTTTT
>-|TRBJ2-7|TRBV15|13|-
CATSSTVSYEQYF
TGTGCCACCAGCAGTACAGTGTCCTACGAGCAGTACTTC
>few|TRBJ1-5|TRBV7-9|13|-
CASSLGLGQPQHF
TGTGCCAGCAGCTTAGGGTTGGGTCAGCCCCAGCATTTT
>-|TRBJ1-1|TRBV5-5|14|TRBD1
CASSPRTGNTEAFF
TGTGCCAGCAGCCCAAGGACAGGGAACACTGAAGCTTTCTTT
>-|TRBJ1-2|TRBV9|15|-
CASTLWAEANYGYTF
TGTGCCAGCACCCTTTGGGCAGAAGCTAACTATGGCTACACCTTC
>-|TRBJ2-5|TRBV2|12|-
CASIDRRLEQYF
TGTGCCAGTATAGACAGACGTTTGGAGCAGTACTTC
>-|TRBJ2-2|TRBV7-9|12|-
CASSQIKGELFF
TGTGCCAGCAGCCAGATTAAAGGGGAGCTGTTTTTT
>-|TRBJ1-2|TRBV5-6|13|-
CASSETGSYGYTF
TGTGCCAGCAGCGAGACAGGATCCTATGGCTACACCTTC
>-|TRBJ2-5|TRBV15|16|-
CATSGPSVRDQETQYF
TGTGCCACCAGCGGCCCTTCCGTCAGGGACCAAGAGACCCAGTACTTC
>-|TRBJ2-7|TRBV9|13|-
CASSVLAVGEQYF
TGTGCCAGCAGCGTTTTAGCCGTTGGAGAGCAGTACTTC
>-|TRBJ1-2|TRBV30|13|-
CAWSVGGRVGYTF
TGTGCCTGGAGTGTGGGCGGGAGAGTGGGCTACACCTTC
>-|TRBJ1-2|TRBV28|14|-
CASSLGAHGYGYTF
TGTGCCAGCAGTTTAGGGGCGCACGGCTATGGCTACACCTTC
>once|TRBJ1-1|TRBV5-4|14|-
CASSLVERRTEAFF
TGTGCCAGCAGCTTGGTGGAGAGGCGGACTGAAGCTTTCTTT